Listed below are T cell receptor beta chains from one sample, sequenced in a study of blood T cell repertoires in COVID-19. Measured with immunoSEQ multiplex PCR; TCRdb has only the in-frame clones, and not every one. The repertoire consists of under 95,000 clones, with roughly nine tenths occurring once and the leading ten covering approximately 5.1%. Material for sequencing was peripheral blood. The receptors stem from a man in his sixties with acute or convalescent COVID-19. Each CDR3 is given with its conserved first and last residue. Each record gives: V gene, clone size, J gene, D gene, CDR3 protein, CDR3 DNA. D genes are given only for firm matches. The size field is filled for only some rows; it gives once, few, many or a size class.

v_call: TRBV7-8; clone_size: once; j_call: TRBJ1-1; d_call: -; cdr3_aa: CASSPSGTGRNTEAFF; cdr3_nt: TGTGCCAGCAGCCCCTCGGGTACAGGACGAAACACTGAAGCTTTCTTT
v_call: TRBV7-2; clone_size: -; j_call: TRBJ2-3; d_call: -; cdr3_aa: CASSSGGRSTDTQYF; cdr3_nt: TGTGCCAGCAGCTCCGGAGGGAGGAGCACAGATACGCAGTATTTT
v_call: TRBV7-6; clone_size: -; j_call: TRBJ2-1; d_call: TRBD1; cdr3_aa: CASSLGQGSYNEQFF; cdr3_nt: TGTGCCAGCAGCTTAGGACAGGGCTCCTACAATGAGCAGTTCTTC
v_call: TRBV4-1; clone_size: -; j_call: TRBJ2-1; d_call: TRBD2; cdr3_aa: CASSLGLAASSYNEQFF; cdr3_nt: TGCGCCAGCAGCCTAGGACTAGCGGCAAGCTCCTACAATGAGCAGTTCTTC
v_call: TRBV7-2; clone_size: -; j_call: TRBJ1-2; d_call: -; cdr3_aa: CASSDAGTATYGYTF; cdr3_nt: TGTGCCAGCAGCGACGCGGGCACAGCGACCTATGGCTACACCTTC
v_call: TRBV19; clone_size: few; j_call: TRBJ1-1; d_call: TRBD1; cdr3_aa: CASRRTGTGGTEAFF; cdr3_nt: TGTGCCAGTAGGCGAACAGGGACAGGGGGCACTGAAGCTTTCTTT
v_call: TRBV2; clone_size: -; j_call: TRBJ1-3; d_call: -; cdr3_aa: CASRGPGGIGGNTIYF; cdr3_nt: TGTGCCAGCAGGGGCCCAGGAGGGATCGGTGGAAACACCATATATTTT
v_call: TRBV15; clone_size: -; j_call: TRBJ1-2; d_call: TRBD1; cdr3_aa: CATSLGQESGYTF; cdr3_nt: TGTGCCACCAGCCTTGGACAGGAGAGTGGCTACACCTTC
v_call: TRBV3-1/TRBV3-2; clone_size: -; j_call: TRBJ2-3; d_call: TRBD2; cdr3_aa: CASSQTSGGGDTQYF; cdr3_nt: TGTGCCAGCAGCCAGACTAGCGGGGGAGGGGATACGCAGTATTTT
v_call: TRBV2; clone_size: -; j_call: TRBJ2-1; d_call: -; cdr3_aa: CASSGKVRVYNEQFF; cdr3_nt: TGTGCCAGCAGTGGGAAAGTTCGGGTCTACAATGAGCAGTTCTTC
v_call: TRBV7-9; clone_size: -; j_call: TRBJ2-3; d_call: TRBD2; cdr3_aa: CASSSGTSRANTQYF; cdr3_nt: TGTGCCAGCAGCTCCGGGACTAGCCGCGCGAATACGCAGTATTTT
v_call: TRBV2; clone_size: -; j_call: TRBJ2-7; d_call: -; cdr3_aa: CASRGRTARGEQYF; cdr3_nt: TGTGCCAGCAGGGGGAGGACGGCTCGAGGGGAGCAGTACTTC
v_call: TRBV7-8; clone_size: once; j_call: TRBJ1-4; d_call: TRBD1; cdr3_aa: CASSFGQAATNEKLFF; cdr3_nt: TGTGCCAGCAGCTTCGGACAGGCTGCAACTAATGAAAAACTGTTTTTT
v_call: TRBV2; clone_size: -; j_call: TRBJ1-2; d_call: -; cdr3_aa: CASASQGNYGYTF; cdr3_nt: TGTGCCAGCGCCTCCCAGGGGAACTATGGCTACACCTTC
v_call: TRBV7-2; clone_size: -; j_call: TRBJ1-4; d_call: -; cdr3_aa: CASTVRGNEKLFF; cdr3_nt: TGTGCCAGCACCGTTAGGGGGAATGAAAAACTGTTTTTT
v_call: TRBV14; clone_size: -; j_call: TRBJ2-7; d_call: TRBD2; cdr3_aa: CASSHSRRGGPYEQYF; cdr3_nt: TGTGCCAGCAGCCATAGTCGGCGGGGGGGCCCCTACGAGCAGTACTTC
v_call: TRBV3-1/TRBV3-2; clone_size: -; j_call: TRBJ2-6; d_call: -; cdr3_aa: CASSHGDLASGANVLTF; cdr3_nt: TGTGCCAGCAGCCACGGTGATTTAGCCTCTGGGGCCAACGTCCTGACTTTC
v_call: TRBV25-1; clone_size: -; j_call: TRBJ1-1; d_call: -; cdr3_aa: CASSESRQPNTEAFF; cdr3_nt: TGTGCCAGCAGTGAATCCCGACAGCCGAACACTGAAGCTTTCTTT
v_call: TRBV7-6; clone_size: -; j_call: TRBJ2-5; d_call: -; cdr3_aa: CASSLGLAETQYF; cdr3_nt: TGTGCCAGCAGCTTAGGTCTAGCGGAGACCCAGTACTTC
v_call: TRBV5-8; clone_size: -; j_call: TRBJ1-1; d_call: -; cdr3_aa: CASSLAFTEAFF; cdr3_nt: TGTGCCAGCAGCTTAGCATTCACTGAAGCTTTCTTT
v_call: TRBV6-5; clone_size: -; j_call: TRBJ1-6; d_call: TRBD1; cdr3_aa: CASSPGTGRNSPLHF; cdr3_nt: TGTGCCAGCAGCCCGGGGACAGGGAGAAATTCACCCCTCCACTTT
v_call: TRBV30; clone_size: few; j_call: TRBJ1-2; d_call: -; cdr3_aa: CAWSVAGAGSGYGYTF; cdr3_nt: TGTGCCTGGAGTGTAGCTGGGGCAGGTAGTGGATATGGCTACACCTTC
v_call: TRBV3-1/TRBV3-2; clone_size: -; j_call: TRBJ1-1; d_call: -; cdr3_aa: CASSPATGNTEAFF; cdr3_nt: TGTGCCAGCAGCCCCGCAACGGGGAACACTGAAGCTTTCTTT
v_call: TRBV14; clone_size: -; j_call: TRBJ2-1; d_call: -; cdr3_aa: CASSPQGFSYNEQFF; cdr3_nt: TGTGCCAGCAGCCCCCAGGGGTTCTCCTACAATGAGCAGTTCTTC
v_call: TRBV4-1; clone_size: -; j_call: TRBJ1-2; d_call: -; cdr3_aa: CASSQEGGILYGYTF; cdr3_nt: TGCGCCAGCAGCCAAGAGGGGGGGATCCTCTATGGCTACACCTTC
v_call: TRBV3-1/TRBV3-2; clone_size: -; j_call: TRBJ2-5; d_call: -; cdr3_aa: CASSQRTRRVQETQYF; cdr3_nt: TGTGCCAGCAGCCAACGAACCAGGCGGGTTCAAGAGACCCAGTACTTC
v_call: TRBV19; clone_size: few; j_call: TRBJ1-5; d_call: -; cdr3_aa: CASLNQGGNQPQHF; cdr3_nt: TGTGCCAGTCTTAACCAGGGCGGCAATCAGCCCCAGCATTTT
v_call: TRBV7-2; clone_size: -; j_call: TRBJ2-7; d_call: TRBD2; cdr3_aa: CASSPRTGGSYEQYF; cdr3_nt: TGTGCCAGCAGCCCCAGGACCGGGGGGTCCTACGAGCAGTACTTC
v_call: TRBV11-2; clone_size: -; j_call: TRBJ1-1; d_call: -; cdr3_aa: CASSLDLNRRGGDTEAFF; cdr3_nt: TGTGCCAGCAGCTTAGATCTGAACAGGCGCGGGGGGGACACTGAAGCTTTCTTT
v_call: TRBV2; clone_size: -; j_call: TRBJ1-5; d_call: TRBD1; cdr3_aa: CASSVGQGGQPQHF; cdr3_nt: TGTGCCAGCAGTGTAGGACAGGGAGGGCAGCCCCAGCATTTT
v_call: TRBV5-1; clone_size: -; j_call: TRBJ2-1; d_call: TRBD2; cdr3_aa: CASSLQSGLGSNEQFF; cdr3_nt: TGCGCCAGCAGCTTGCAATCGGGACTAGGTTCGAATGAGCAGTTCTTC
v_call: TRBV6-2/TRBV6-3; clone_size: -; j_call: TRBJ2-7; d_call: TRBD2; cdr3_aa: CASSPTSGKQYF; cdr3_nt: TGTGCCAGCAGCCCGACTAGCGGGAAGCAGTACTTC
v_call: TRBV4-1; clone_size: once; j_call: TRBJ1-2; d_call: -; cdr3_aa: CASSQEAQGGYGYTF; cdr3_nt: TGCGCCAGCAGCCAAGAAGCGCAGGGAGGCTATGGCTACACCTTC
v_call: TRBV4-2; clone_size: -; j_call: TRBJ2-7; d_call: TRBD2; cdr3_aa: CASSQEFSGGNEQYF; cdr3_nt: TGTGCCAGCAGCCAAGAATTTAGCGGGGGTAACGAGCAGTACTTC
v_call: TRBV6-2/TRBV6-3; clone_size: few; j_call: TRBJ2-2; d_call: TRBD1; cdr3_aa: CASSDRGGNTGELFF; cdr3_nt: TGTGCCAGCAGTGACAGGGGCGGGAACACCGGGGAGCTGTTTTTT
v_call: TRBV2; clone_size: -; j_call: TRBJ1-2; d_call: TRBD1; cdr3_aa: CASSARDRPNYGYTF; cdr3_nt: TGTGCCAGCAGTGCCCGGGACAGGCCTAACTATGGCTACACCTTC